Below are 25 T cell receptor beta chains sequenced from a single sample in a study of cytomegalovirus exposure and HLA in healthy donors. PCR was performed using 60 Vbeta and 13 Jbeta primers. Assay: immunoSEQ multiplex PCR; the TCRdb copy retains only in-frame clones and omits some. The table lists 130,000 or so clones, approximately 82% of them singletons. The material sequenced was PBMCs. Receptors originate from a middle-aged woman in good health and CMV-seronegative.

A few counts support this clone. V and J are TRBV28 and TRBJ2-7; maybe TRBD1 (5 bases). Trimming took 6 bases from V and 0 from J, leaving 9 bases between them. Germline CDR1 reads MDHEN; CDR2 reads SYDVKM. CDR3 length equals 13 residues. For the CDR3, the DNA is TGTGCCAGCAGGACCAGGGACTCCTACGAGCAGTACTTC. Translating gives CASRTRDSYEQYF.

This rearrangement joins TRBV7-9 to TRBJ1-3, with D tentatively TRBD1 (5 bases). The CDR3 has 15 residues. Per germline, CDR1 SEHNR and CDR2 FQNEAQ (reference sequence). V lost 2 bases to trimming and J lost 2 bases, with 10 bases between them. The CDR3 sequence: CASSLLGGTGNTIYF. CDR3 in DNA: TGTGCCAGCAGCTTACTGGGGGGGACTGGAAACACCATATATTTT.

Here the CDR3 DNA reads TGTGCCAGCAGCAAAGGGGAGTTGGCTAGCGAGAGCTCCTACGAGCAGTACTTC. This translates into CASSKGELASESSYEQYF. The V call is TRBV7-6, the J call TRBJ2-7, with a tentative D call TRBD2 (6 bases). Trimming removed 5 bases at V and 0 bases at J, with 23 bases between. Germline loops: CDR1 SGHVS, CDR2 FNYEAQ. The CDR3 runs 18 residues. Full variable domain (missing parts from reference TRBV7-6 and TRBJ2-7): GAGVSQSPRYKVTKRGQDVALRCDPISGHVSLYWYRQALGQGPEFLTYFNYEAQQDKSGLPNDRFSAERPEGSISTLTIQRTEQRDSAMYRCASSKGELASESSYEQYFGPGTRLTVT.

The J gene is TRBJ1-1, the V gene TRBV6-5, with 8 bases matching TRBD1. The CDR3 contains 14 residues. Germline V gene sequence: CDR1 MNHEY, CDR2 SVGAGI. With 2 bases clipped from V and 4 bases from J, the junction kept 3 bases outside the gene matches. CDR3 protein: CASSYRDRFTEAFF. The CDR3 DNA sequence: TGTGCCAGCAGTTACCGGGACAGGTTCACTGAAGCTTTCTTT.

This clone showed up just once. J is TRBJ1-5 and V is TRBV5-1; 9 bases agree with TRBD1. This CDR3 has 15 amino acids. CDR1 and CDR2 (germline): SGHRS, YFSETQ. The trim removed 4 bases at V and 5 bases at J, leaving 7 bases unmatched. The CDR3 sequence is CASSPGDRVDQPQHF. The CDR3 DNA reads as TGCGCCAGCAGCCCAGGGGACAGGGTAGATCAGCCCCAGCATTTT. Variable domain in full (rest from reference TRBV5-1 and TRBJ1-5): KAGVTQTPRYLIKTRGQQVTLSCSPISGHRSVSWYQQTPGQGLQFLFEYFSETQRNKGNFPGRFSGRQFSNSRSEMNVSTLELGDSALYLCASSPGDRVDQPQHFGDGTRLSIL.

V and J are TRBV6-9 and TRBJ2-1, with TRBD2 identical over 10 bases. The ends lost 4 bases at V and 0 bases at J; junction bases unmatched: 15. The germline V gene encodes CDR1 MNHGY and CDR2 SVAAGI. This CDR3 contains 20 residues. DNA for the CDR3: TGTGCCAGCAGTTCATGGGCTAGCGGGAGAGACCGGAGCTCCTACAATGAGCAGTTCTTC. It encodes CASSSWASGRDRSSYNEQFF.

V gene TRBV15 combines with J gene TRBJ1-1, with 8 bases that match TRBD1. The CDR3 extends over 16 amino acids. Germline CDR1 is LNHNV and CDR2 is YYDKDF (reference sequence). Trimming removed 7 bases from V and 6 bases from J; junction bases left unmatched: 16. The CDR3 nucleotides are TGTGCCACCAACCCGGGACAGGCCGTTGGTGGAGCTGAAGCTTTCTTT. Translated, it gives CATNPGQAVGGAEAFF.

The chain joins TRBV5-1 to TRBJ2-5, with D perhaps matching TRBD2 (5 bases). The CDR3 runs 11 residues. CDR1 is SGHRS and CDR2 is YFSETQ in the germline V gene. V was cut by 5 bases and J by 4 bases, with 6 bases left in between. This CDR3 is CASREGETQYF. In DNA form, the CDR3 reads TGCGCCAGCAGAGAGGGAGAGACCCAGTACTTC.

The rearrangement links TRBV14 to TRBJ2-5; 8 nucleotides match TRBD2. V lost 3 bases and J lost 6; bases outside the gene matches: 24. This CDR3 has 20 residues. Per the germline V gene, CDR1 is SGHDN and CDR2 is FVKESK. This CDR3 reads CASSHKGGSQLAVEEQTQYF. CDR3 DNA: TGTGCCAGCAGCCACAAAGGGGGGTCCCAACTAGCGGTAGAAGAGCAGACCCAGTACTTC. Full variable domain (remainder filled in from reference TRBV14 and TRBJ2-5): EAGVTQFPSHSVIEKGQTVTLRCDPISGHDNLYWYRRVMGKEIKFLLHFVKESKQDESGMPNNRFLAERTGGTYSTLKVQPAELEDSGVYFCASSHKGGSQLAVEEQTQYFGPGTRLLVL.

This sequence joins TRBV2 and TRBJ2-3; a possible D gene is TRBD2 (6 bases). Trimming removed 7 bases at V and 3 bases at J, with 8 bases between. Germline loops: CDR1 SNHLY, CDR2 FYNNEI. This CDR3 is built from 12 residues. This chain's CDR3 is CASKEGTDTQYF. As DNA, the CDR3 is TGTGCCAGCAAGGAGGGAACAGATACGCAGTATTTT.

The chain combines TRBV5-8 with TRBJ2-1, with unresolved D. V was clipped by 4 bases and J by 4 bases, with 12 bases between them. From germline, CDR1 is SGHTS and CDR2 YDEGEE. The CDR3 is 14 residues long. CDR3 bases: TGTGCCAGCAGCCGCGGTAATTCGTACAATGAGCAGTTCTTC. Amino acids: CASSRGNSYNEQFF. Full variable domain (outside the CDR3, taken from reference TRBV5-8 and TRBJ2-1): EAGVTQSPTHLIKTRGQQATLRCSPISGHTSVYWYQQALGLGLQFLLWYDEGEERNRGNFPPRFSGRQFPNYSSELNVNALELEDSALYLCASSRGNSYNEQFFGPGTRLTVL.

The CDR3 coding sequence is TGTGCCAGCAGTTCCCTGAGGACTGCGTTTCGCGAGCAGTACTTC. Translated, it gives CASSSLRTAFREQYF. The chain is built from TRBV27 and TRBJ2-7, with D perhaps matching TRBD2 (5 bases). The CDR3 covers 15 residues. Looked up from germline, CDR1 is MNHEY and CDR2 is SMNVEV (reference sequence). The ends were cut back, 4 bases at V and 6 bases at J, with 19 bases in the middle.

This rearrangement joins TRBV28 to TRBJ1-2; a possible D gene is TRBD1 (6 bases). This CDR3 has 13 amino acids. The V gene lost 6 bases and the J gene lost 3 bases, with 11 bases spanning the gap. Germline V gene sequence: CDR1 MDHEN, CDR2 SYDVKM. The CDR3 sequence: CASSPRQDYGYTF. CDR3 nucleotides: TGTGCCAGCAGCCCCCGACAGGACTATGGCTACACCTTC.

This chain joins TRBV7-9 and TRBJ1-2; D perhaps matches TRBD1 (6 bases). Trimming removed 2 bases from V and 4 bases from J, with 14 bases in between. The germline V gene encodes CDR1 SEHNR and CDR2 FQNEAQ (reference sequence). CDR3 size: 15 residues. DNA for the CDR3: TGTGCCAGCAGCTTATACAGGGAGGGCGGCTATGGCTACACCTTC. Encoded protein: CASSLYREGGYGYTF.

This rearrangement joins TRBV28 to TRBJ2-5; TRBD2 aligns across 9 bases. The CDR3 totals 14 residues. After removal of 6 bases from V and 1 base from J, the junction contained 3 bases not matched to a gene. Germline values: CDR1 MDHEN, CDR2 SYDVKM. CDR3 DNA sequence: TGTGCCAGCAGATTAGCGGGAGCCCAAGAGACCCAGTACTTC. Translation: CASRLAGAQETQYF.

This chain uses TRBV18 with TRBJ2-3, with 9 bases fitting TRBD1. This CDR3 contains 14 residues. With V trimmed by 7 bases and J by 3 bases, 5 bases remained unmatched. The V gene's germline CDR1 is KGHSH and CDR2 LQKENI. The DNA for the CDR3 is TGTGCCAGCTTCGACAGGGGGTTAACAGATACGCAGTATTTT. Translation gives CASFDRGLTDTQYF.

Only a few counts were recorded for this clone. This chain joins TRBV10-3 and TRBJ1-4; TRBD1 matches 8 bases. V was pared by 3 bases and J by 11 bases, with 8 bases of the junction left unmatched. Per the germline V gene, CDR1 is ENHRY and CDR2 is SYGVKD. The CDR3 covers 14 residues. The CDR3 region is CAISEQGETGKLFF. CDR3 bases: TGTGCCATCAGTGAACAGGGGGAAACCGGGAAACTGTTTTTT.

This sequence joins TRBV15 and TRBJ1-1; D is uncertain. V gave up 5 bases and J gave up 10 bases, with 14 bases separating them. The CDR3 runs to 12 residues. Germline-derived CDR1 and CDR2 are LNHNV and YYDKDF (reference sequence). Here the CDR3 reads CATSGAGLGAFF. The CDR3 DNA reads as TGTGCCACCAGCGGAGCCGGGTTGGGAGCTTTCTTT.

V and J are TRBV11-1 and TRBJ1-3; the D is unclear. The CDR3 covers 13 residues. The V gene's germline CDR1 is SGHAT and CDR2 FQDESV (reference sequence). The V and J ends lost 6 bases and 5 bases respectively, with 11 bases between them. CDR3 bases: TGTGCCAGCAGTCCGGGAAGGAGAAACACCATATATTTT. It translates to CASSPGRRNTIYF.

This clone was seen a handful of times. V gene TRBV9 combines with J gene TRBJ2-5, with D maybe TRBD1 (5 bases). The J call may be in error: the DNA end matches TRBJ2-7 better. Germline V gene lookup returns CDR1 SGDLS and CDR2 YYNGEE. The CDR3 has 15 residues. The CDR3 region has the DNA TGTGCCAGCAGCGTAGCAGGGCACGGCTCCTACGAGCAGTACTTC. Its translation is CASSVAGHGSYEQYF.

The chain is built from TRBV27 and TRBJ2-1; 11 nucleotides agree with TRBD2. Germline-derived CDR1 and CDR2 are MNHEY and SMNVEV (reference sequence). J gave up 6 bases and V 4 bases, and 14 bases lay outside the gene matches. CDR3 length equals 18 residues. CDR3 DNA: TGTGCCAGCAGTTCCACCTGGATCCGGCTAGCGGGAGGCAATGAGCAGTTCTTC. Protein: CASSSTWIRLAGGNEQFF.

The chain joins TRBV21-1 to TRBJ2-7; the table's D gene call, TRBD1, was not cross checked with the DNA. TRBV21-1 is annotated as a pseudogene. This CDR3 spans 16 amino acids. The CDR3 spells CASSKGGTYFIYEQYF. CDR3 DNA sequence: TGTGCCAGCAGCAAAGGTGGGACATACTTCATCTACGAGCAGTACTTC.

The rearrangement uses TRBV5-1 and TRBJ2-1, with TRBD2 matching 9 bases. There are 16 residues in the CDR3. J lost 8 bases, V lost 2 bases, and 11 bases had no gene match. Looked up from germline, CDR1 is SGHRS and CDR2 is YFSETQ. The CDR3 protein is CASSLPLGIAGDEQFF. The CDR3 bases are TGCGCCAGCAGCTTACCCCTGGGCATAGCGGGAGATGAGCAGTTCTTC.

This clone was seen a single time. This chain links TRBV27 with TRBJ1-1; TRBD1 is a possible D gene (6 bases). Germline loops: CDR1 MNHEY, CDR2 SMNVEV (reference sequence). Deletions cut 2 bases from V and 4 bases from J, with 11 bases between. The CDR3 is made up of 14 amino acids. CDR3 protein: CASSLMLGATEAFF. As DNA, the CDR3 is TGTGCCAGCAGTTTAATGCTGGGGGCCACTGAAGCTTTCTTT.

The chain carries TRBV10-3 and TRBJ2-4; 7 positions agree with TRBD1. With V trimmed by 10 bases and J by 3 bases, 6 bases remained unmatched. CDR1 and CDR2 (germline): ENHRY, SYGVKD. The CDR3 totals 13 residues. The CDR3 spells CATTGADKNIQYF. CDR3 in DNA: TGTGCCACAACAGGGGCCGACAAAAACATTCAGTACTTC.